These T cell receptor beta chains were read from a single sample in a study of blood T cell repertoires in COVID-19. Only in-frame clones appear in the TCRdb table, and some are missing; sequencing was by immunoSEQ multiplex PCR. There are 150,000 to 200,000 clones in the sample; roughly 80% occur only once, and roughly 6.7% lies in the top ten. The specimen sequenced was peripheral blood. These receptors came from a man in his fifties or sixties with acute or convalescent COVID-19. Both conserved end residues are part of each CDR3. D genes are given only for firm matches. Some rows have no size entry. The others give once, few or many, or a class for an expanded clone.

size,length,D,V,J,CDR3,DNA
-,15,TRBD1,TRBV7-2,TRBJ1-3,CASSLDRTGGNTIYF,TGTGCCAGCAGCTTAGACAGGACAGGGGGAAACACCATATATTTT
-,14,-,TRBV10-3,TRBJ1-4,CALQISTTNEKLFF,TGTGCCCTACAGATAAGTACAACTAATGAAAAACTGTTTTTT
-,19,TRBD2,TRBV10-1,TRBJ2-5,CASSEKASGTIYTLVTQYF,TGCGCCAGCAGTGAGAAGGCTAGCGGGACGATATACACGTTGGTGACCCAGTACTTC
many,15,TRBD2,TRBV27,TRBJ2-7,CASSLGVGGAYEQYF,TGTGCCAGCAGTTTAGGGGTCGGGGGGGCCTACGAGCAGTACTTC
-,16,TRBD1,TRBV7-9,TRBJ2-5,CASSSGTGAFQETQYF,TGTGCCAGCAGCTCCGGGACAGGGGCCTTCCAAGAGACCCAGTACTTC
few,19,TRBD2,TRBV27,TRBJ2-7,CASSGLAGGPTSYYYEQYF,TGTGCCAGCAGCGGACTAGCGGGAGGGCCTACTAGCTACTACTACGAGCAGTACTTC
-,14,TRBD1,TRBV30,TRBJ2-1,CAWSDGTGVNEQFF,TGTGCCTGGAGTGACGGGACAGGGGTGAATGAGCAGTTCTTC
-,15,TRBD2,TRBV12-5,TRBJ2-2,CASGLGLAGTGELFF,TGTGCTAGTGGTTTAGGACTAGCTGGCACCGGGGAGCTGTTTTTT
once,15,-,TRBV5-1,TRBJ2-7,CASSLGQESSYEQYF,TGCGCCAGCAGCTTGGGACAGGAAAGCTCCTACGAGCAGTACTTC
-,15,TRBD1,TRBV7-3,TRBJ2-3,CASSTGQGTTDTQYF,TGTGCCAGCAGCACGGGACAGGGTACCACAGATACGCAGTATTTT
-,17,TRBD1,TRBV7-9,TRBJ1-3,CASSRAGTGGRGNTIYF,TGTGCCAGCAGCAGAGCCGGGACAGGGGGCCGAGGAAACACCATATATTTT
-,14,TRBD1,TRBV6-5,TRBJ2-7,CANLSRDRADEQYF,TGTGCCAATCTGTCCCGGGACAGGGCCGACGAGCAGTACTTC
few,13,TRBD1,TRBV23-1,TRBJ1-2,CANRQGNHNGYTF,TGCGCCAACCGACAGGGGAACCATAATGGCTACACCTTC
-,14,-,TRBV5-1,TRBJ2-7,CASSLVGGYYEQYF,TGCGCCAGCAGCTTGGTAGGCGGATACTACGAGCAGTACTTC
-,14,TRBD1,TRBV5-1,TRBJ2-7,CASSSGQGGDEQYF,TGCGCCAGCAGTTCGGGACAGGGTGGAGACGAGCAGTACTTC
-,17,TRBD2,TRBV29-1,TRBJ2-1,CSVPSGAGVGSYNEQFF,TGCAGCGTACCCTCTGGAGCGGGAGTAGGGTCCTACAATGAGCAGTTCTTC